Described below is a single T cell receptor (beta chain) sequence and its context. The CDR3 sequence is 15 residues long. Germline V gene data show CDR1 as WSHSY and CDR2 as SAAADI. V dropped 4 bases and J dropped 1; count of bases not matched to a gene: 0. This sample stems from a study of blood T cell repertoires in COVID-19. Across the study: Whether acute or convalescent, the COVID-19 samples came from the United States, Italy and Spain. Nucleic acid was either cDNA or gDNA, and it came from T cells, B-cell-depleted T cells, or PBMCs.

In the authors' methods: The authors estimated nucleated cell counts from reference gene primer amplification. Only in-frame clones appear in the TCRdb table, and some are missing; sequencing was by immunoSEQ multiplex PCR. From that table come the V and J calls and clone size; the DNA was used to work out D and trimming. The repertoire holds about 120,000 clones, with approximately 90% as singletons. This receptor was taken from a woman aged 50 to 60 with acute or convalescent COVID-19. The specimen was peripheral blood. The rearrangement uses TRBV10-2 and TRBJ2-1; 11 bases fit TRBD2. The CDR3 region is CASSGTSGSYNEQFF. DNA for the CDR3: TGCGCCAGCAGTGGGACTAGCGGGTCCTACAATGAGCAGTTCTTC.